Listed below are T cell receptor beta chains from one sample, sequenced in a study of blood T cell repertoires in COVID-19. The protocol was immunoSEQ multiplex PCR, while the TCRdb copy is restricted to in-frame clones and leaves out a portion. The sample lists some 380,000 clones, around 87% occurring once. Material for sequencing was peripheral blood. These receptors were collected from a man younger than 35 with active or convalescent COVID-19. Both conserved end residues are part of each CDR3.

V	J	CDR3
TRBV2	TRBJ1-4	CASSLADREGEKLFF
TRBV11-2	TRBJ2-1	CASSLTTMNEQFF
TRBV13	TRBJ2-1	CASSLYSGNSYNEQFF
TRBV4-1	TRBJ1-6	CASSPLAGERYNSPLHF
TRBV2	TRBJ1-1	CASSERDREAFF
TRBV19	TRBJ1-2	CASTTTRDRVLPTF
TRBV29-1	TRBJ1-1	CSVEGQGRTEAFF
TRBV4-1	TRBJ1-6	CASSKVTGGYNSPLHF
TRBV3-1/TRBV3-2	TRBJ1-1	CASSLQTGTEAFF
TRBV27	TRBJ2-2	CASTPVGTSGPNTGELFF
TRBV19	TRBJ1-1	CASTNTGGTEAFF
TRBV7-9	TRBJ2-3	CASSQGTLRTDTQYF
TRBV2	TRBJ2-1	CASSRTSFYNEQFF
TRBV6-5	TRBJ2-3	CASSRGASRTDTQYF
TRBV7-9	TRBJ2-7	CASSFLSGTYEQYF
TRBV3-1/TRBV3-2	TRBJ2-2	CASSPLAGGRTGELFF
TRBV7-3	TRBJ2-5	CASSFTPQAGETQYF
TRBV28	TRBJ2-7	CASSFNRVSGEQYF
TRBV7-3	TRBJ2-1	CASSYLAGGINEQFF
TRBV9	TRBJ1-6	CASSEQDNSPLHF
TRBV28	TRBJ2-7	CASNPTRRGPFSEQYF
TRBV24-1	TRBJ2-1	CATSRGGQATDNEQFF
TRBV6-6	TRBJ2-2	CASRGQSPGTGELFF
TRBV6-5	TRBJ1-2	CASSYRTDILLGYTF
TRBV2	TRBJ2-3	CASSNRGDTQYF
TRBV5-1	TRBJ2-1	CASSPRGLGVYNEQFF
TRBV28	TRBJ2-7	CASSPPLGDRSSYEQYF
TRBV19	TRBJ2-1	CASRGLELYNEQFF
TRBV6-2/TRBV6-3	TRBJ1-2	CASSSRTGPYYGYTF
TRBV7-2	TRBJ2-4	CASSLGGGRAQNIQYF
TRBV27	TRBJ2-3	CASTRSGTSTDTQYF
TRBV28	TRBJ2-7	CASRGGTLGDEQYF
TRBV15	TRBJ1-2	CATSSGRGANYGYTF
TRBV2	TRBJ2-1	CASLKGGGSYNEQFF
TRBV4-3	TRBJ1-2	CASSQDLRAGGYTF
TRBV6-5	TRBJ2-7	CASRAQGATYEQYF
TRBV6-5	TRBJ1-1	CATSGQGAGDTEAFF
TRBV19	TRBJ1-2	CASSPSTVYGYTF
TRBV7-2	TRBJ2-6	CASSSREGVFSGANVLTF
TRBV13	TRBJ2-3	CASSSGTDTQYF
TRBV7-2	TRBJ1-6	CASRWDSMSSYNSPLHF
TRBV18	TRBJ1-1	CASSLQGNTEAFF